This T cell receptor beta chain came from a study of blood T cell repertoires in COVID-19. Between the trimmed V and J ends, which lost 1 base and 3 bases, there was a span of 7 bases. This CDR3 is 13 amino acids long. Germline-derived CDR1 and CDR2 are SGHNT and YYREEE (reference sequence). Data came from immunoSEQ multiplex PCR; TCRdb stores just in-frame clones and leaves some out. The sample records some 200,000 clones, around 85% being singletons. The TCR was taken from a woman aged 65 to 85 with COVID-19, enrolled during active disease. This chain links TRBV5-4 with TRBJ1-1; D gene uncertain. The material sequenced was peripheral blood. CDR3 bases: TGTGCCAGCAGCTTGAGTTCGGACACTGAAGCTTTCTTT. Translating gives CASSLSSDTEAFF.